The entry below describes one T cell receptor beta chain. Its antigen is currently unknown. This record comes from a study of identical twins. General study results and limits: Zero-insertion analyses were open to partial confounding by invariant MAIT and iNKT cells. Researchers reported excess low generation probability among twin-shared out-of-frame alpha sequences.

V was pared by 6 bases and J by 7 bases, with 8 bases of the junction left unmatched. Germline-derived CDR1 and CDR2 are SGHVS and FQNEAQ. The CDR3 covers 14 residues. TCRdb recomputed calls from the 5' RACE reads with MiXCR, one row per CDR3 protein. The profile shows 500,000 to 650,000 distinct CDR3 sequences, 20% to 25% of them singletons. These data were also reused for a study on yellow fever vaccine responses in identical twins.

This sequence joins TRBV7-8 and TRBJ1-5, with 8 bases lining up with TRBD1. Sequences were obtained from CD4+ T cells sorted from blood. The sequence was collected from a woman younger than 35 in good health. CDR3 DNA: TGTGCCAGCAGACGCACAGGGGGGAGGCAGCCCCAGCATTTT. Its protein is CASRRTGGRQPQHF.